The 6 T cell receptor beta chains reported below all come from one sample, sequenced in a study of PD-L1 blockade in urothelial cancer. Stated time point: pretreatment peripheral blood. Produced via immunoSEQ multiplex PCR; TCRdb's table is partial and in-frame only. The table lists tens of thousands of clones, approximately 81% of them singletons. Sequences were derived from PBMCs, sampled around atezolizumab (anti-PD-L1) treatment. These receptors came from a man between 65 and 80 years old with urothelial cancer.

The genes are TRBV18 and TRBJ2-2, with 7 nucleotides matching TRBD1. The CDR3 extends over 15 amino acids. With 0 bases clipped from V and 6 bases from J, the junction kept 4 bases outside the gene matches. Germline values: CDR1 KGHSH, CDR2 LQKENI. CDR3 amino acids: CASSPPSDRAGELFF. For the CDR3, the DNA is TGTGCCAGCTCACCACCCAGCGACAGGGCCGGGGAGCTGTTTTTT.

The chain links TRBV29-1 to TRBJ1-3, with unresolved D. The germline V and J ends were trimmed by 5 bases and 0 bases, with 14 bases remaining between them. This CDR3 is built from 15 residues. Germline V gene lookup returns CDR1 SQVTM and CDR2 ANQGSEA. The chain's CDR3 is CSVLEQINSGNTIYF. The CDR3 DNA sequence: TGCAGCGTTCTGGAACAGATAAACTCTGGAAACACCATATATTTT.

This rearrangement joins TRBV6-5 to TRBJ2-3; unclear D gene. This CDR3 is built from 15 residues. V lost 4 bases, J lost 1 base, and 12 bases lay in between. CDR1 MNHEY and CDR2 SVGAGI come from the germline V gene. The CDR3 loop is CASSSAIRRTDTQYF. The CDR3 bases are TGTGCCAGCAGTTCAGCGATCCGGCGCACAGATACGCAGTATTTT.

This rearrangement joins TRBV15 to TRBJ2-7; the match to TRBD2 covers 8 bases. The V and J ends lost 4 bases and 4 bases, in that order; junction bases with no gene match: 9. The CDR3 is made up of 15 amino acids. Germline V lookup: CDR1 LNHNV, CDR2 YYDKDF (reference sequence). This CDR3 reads CATSTGRLAGYEQYF. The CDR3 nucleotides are TGTGCCACCAGCACCGGGAGGCTAGCGGGTTACGAGCAGTACTTC.

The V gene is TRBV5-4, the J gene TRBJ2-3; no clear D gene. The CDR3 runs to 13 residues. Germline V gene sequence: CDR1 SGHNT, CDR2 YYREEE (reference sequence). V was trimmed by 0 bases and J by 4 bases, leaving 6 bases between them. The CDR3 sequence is CASSLDRADTQYF. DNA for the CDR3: TGTGCCAGCAGCTTGGACAGAGCAGATACGCAGTATTTT.

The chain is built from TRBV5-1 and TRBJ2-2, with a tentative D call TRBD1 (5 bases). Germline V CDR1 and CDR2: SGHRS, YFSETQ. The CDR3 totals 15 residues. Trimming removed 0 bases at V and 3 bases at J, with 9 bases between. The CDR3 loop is CASSLVSRDTGELFF. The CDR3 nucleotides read TGCGCCAGCAGCTTGGTTTCCAGGGACACCGGGGAGCTGTTTTTT.